This TCR beta chain was profiled in a study of CD8 T cells in Susac syndrome (dated by TCRdb to about 2019). Context from the whole study: Whether CD8+ T cell activation and differentiation in Susac syndrome was antigen driven was tested using repertoire sequencing. The paper's findings and limits, for the study overall: The TCR sequencing and HLA analysis was acknowledged to have included a relatively small number of individuals.

RNA was extracted with the RNeasy kit and roughly 0.5 to 1 ug was reverse transcribed using random hexamers. The immunoSEQ multiplex PCR assay, which covers 54 Vbeta and 13 Jbeta segments, was used to amplify TCR beta CDR3 regions. PCR amplification bias was corrected by using a synthetic template baseline for primer optimization and computational correction. In the paper's pipeline: Reads were annotated to V, D and J genes according to IMGT and were analyzed with immunoSEQ Analyzer, with only productive sequences retained. Clonality was computed as one minus Shannon entropy normalized by log2 of the number of productive unique sequences. For each patient and control, public and private clones were evaluated within the 100 most prevalent clones. Clones were defined as Susac-specific when absent from the healthy and MS cohorts, from roughly 1,000 published viral clones and from other ImmuneACCESS disease sequences. TCRdb reprocessed the public reads (quality trimming at Q25 with fastp, clone calling with MiXCR) and kept in-frame beta chains. Rows with one shared CDR3 protein collapse into an entry with the most common genes and DNA. Here the V and J calls rest on TCRdb's processing, not on the authors' analysis. The table for this sample lists 150,000 to 200,000 distinct CDR3 sequences; just under 95% of them were counted only once. The leading ten clones occupy 0.11% to 0.15% of the sample.

Peripheral blood CD8+ and CD4+ T cells from healthy donors, Susac syndrome patients and multiple sclerosis patients were profiled using high-throughput TCR beta sequencing. Healthy donors were age- and sex-matched controls. Bulk CD8+ and CD4+ T cells were purified by magnetic negative isolation, whereas CD8+ TEMRA cells were enriched by FACS. Blood was drawn into EDTA tubes, processed within 24 hours, and PBMCs were isolated by density gradient centrifugation. PBMCs intended for TCR sequencing were frozen in liquid nitrogen and were later thawed in a 37 degrees C water bath. Purity of sorted or isolated CD4+, CD8+ and CD8+ TEMRA cells was at least 90%. Trimming costs V 1 base and J 5 bases, and their ends lie 13 bases apart. From the cysteine up to the phenylalanine, the CDR3 has a length of 15 residues. The CDR3 DNA has 45 bases and is translated from base 1. From the germline V gene, CDR1 is KGHDR and CDR2 is SFDVKD.

On this clonotype: There is no known antigen for this receptor. Base quality data are lacking; no much larger clone is found one base away.

The clonotype was recovered from a human donor in good health. In this chain, TRBV24-1 is recombined with TRBJ2-5, with a weak D call of TRBD2 (5 bases match). Sequences were obtained from CD4+ T cells from PBMCs. In nucleotides, the sequence is TGTGCCACCAGTGATTTCTACGGGTCGGGGGAGACCCAGTACTTC. Its protein reads: CATSDFYGSGETQYF.